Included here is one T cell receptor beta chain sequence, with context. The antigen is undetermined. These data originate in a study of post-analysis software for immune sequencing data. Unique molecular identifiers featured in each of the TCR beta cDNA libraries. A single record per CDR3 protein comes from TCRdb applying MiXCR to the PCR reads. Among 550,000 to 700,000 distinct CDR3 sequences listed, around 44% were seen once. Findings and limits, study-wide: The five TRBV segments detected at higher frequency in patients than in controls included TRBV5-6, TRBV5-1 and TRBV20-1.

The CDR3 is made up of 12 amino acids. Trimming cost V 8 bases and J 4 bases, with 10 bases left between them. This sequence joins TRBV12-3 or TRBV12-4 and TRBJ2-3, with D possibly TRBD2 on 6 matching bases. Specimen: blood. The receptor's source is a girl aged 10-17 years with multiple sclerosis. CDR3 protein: CASGGAADTQYF. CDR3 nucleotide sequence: TGTGCCAGCGGCGGGGCGGCAGATACGCAGTATTTT.